This T cell receptor (beta chain) was identified in a study of blood T cell repertoires in COVID-19. Study context: From T cells, B-cell-depleted T cells, or PBMCs came the material, which was cDNA or gDNA.

The length of the CDR3 is 15 residues. Germline-derived CDR1 and CDR2 are SGHNT and YYREEE (reference sequence). The germline V and J ends were trimmed by 4 bases and 5 bases, with 18 bases remaining between them. Produced via immunoSEQ multiplex PCR; TCRdb's table is partial and in-frame only. The data contain about 59,000 clones, 79% of them seen just once; the ten biggest clones take up approximately 3%. The sequenced sample was peripheral blood. This TCR came from a man aged 55 to 70 with acute or convalescent COVID-19. V usage is TRBV5-4 and J usage is TRBJ2-5; maybe TRBD1 (6 bases). The CDR3 spells CASSPGQSPGETQYF. In nucleotides, the CDR3 is TGTGCCAGCAGCCCAGGACAGTCCCCAGGGGAGACCCAGTACTTC. Together with reference TRBV5-4 and TRBJ2-5, the CDR3 gives the full variable domain: ETGVTQSPTHLIKTRGQQVTLRCSSQSGHNTVSWYQQALGQGPQFIFQYYREEENGRGNFPPRFSGLQFPNYSSELNVNALELDDSALYLCASSPGQSPGETQYFGPGTRLLVL.